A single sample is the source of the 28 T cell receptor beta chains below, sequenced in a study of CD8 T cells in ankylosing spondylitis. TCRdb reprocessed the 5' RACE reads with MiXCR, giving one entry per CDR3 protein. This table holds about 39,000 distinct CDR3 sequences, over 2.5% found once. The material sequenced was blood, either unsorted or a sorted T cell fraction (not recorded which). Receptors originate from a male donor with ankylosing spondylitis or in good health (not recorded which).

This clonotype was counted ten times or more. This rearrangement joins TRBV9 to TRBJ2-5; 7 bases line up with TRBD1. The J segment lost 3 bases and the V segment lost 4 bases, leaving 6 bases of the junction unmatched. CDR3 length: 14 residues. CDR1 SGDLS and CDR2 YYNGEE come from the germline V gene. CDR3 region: CASSRGGGEETQYF. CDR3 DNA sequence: TGTGCCAGCAGCCGAGGGGGCGGAGAAGAGACCCAGTACTTC.

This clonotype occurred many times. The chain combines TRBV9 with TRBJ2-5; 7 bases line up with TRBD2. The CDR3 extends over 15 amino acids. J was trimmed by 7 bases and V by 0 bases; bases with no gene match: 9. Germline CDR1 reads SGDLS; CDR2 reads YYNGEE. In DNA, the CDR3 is TGTGCCAGCAGCGTAGGCCTGGGGGGGTTTGGGACCCAGTACTTC. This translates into CASSVGLGGFGTQYF.

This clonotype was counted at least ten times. The CDR3 sequence is CASSAATPGLAGGWNTGELFF. DNA for the CDR3: TGTGCCAGCAGCGCGGCAACACCGGGACTAGCGGGAGGGTGGAACACCGGGGAGCTGTTTTTT. The chain is built from TRBV9 and TRBJ2-2; 16 nucleotides agree with TRBD2. This CDR3 has 21 residues. The ends lost 3 bases at V and 1 base at J; junction bases unmatched: 12. Germline V gene data show CDR1 as SGDLS and CDR2 as YYNGEE.

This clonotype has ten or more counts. CDR3 protein: CASSGPPGGGTDTQYF. The CDR3 DNA reads TGTGCCAGCAGCGGCCCACCGGGGGGGGGCACAGATACGCAGTATTTT. The rearrangement joins TRBV9 to TRBJ2-3, with TRBD2 identical over 8 bases. Per germline, CDR1 SGDLS and CDR2 YYNGEE. The CDR3 has 16 amino acids. V shed 3 bases, J shed 1 base, and the junction held 7 bases outside the gene matches.

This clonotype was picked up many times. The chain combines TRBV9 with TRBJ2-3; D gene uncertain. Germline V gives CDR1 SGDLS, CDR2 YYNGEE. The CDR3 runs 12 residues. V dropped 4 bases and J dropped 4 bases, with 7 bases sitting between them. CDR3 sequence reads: CASSTQSDTQYF. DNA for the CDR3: TGTGCCAGCAGCACTCAATCAGATACGCAGTATTTT.

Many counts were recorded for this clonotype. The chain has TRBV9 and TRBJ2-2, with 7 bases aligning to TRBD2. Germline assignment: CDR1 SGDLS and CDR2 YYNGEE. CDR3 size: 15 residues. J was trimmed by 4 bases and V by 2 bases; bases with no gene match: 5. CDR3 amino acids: CASSVGTTTTGELFF. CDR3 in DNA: TGTGCCAGCAGCGTCGGGACTACTACCACCGGGGAGCTGTTTTTT.

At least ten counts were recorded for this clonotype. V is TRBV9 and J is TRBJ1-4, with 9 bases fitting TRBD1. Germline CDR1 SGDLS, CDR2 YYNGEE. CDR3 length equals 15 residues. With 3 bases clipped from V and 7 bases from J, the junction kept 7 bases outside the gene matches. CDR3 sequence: CASSASGTGSEKLFF. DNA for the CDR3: TGTGCCAGCAGCGCCTCCGGGACAGGGAGTGAAAAACTGTTTTTT. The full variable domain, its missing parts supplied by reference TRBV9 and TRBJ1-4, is DSGVTQTPKHLITATGQRVTLRCSPRSGDLSVYWYQQSLDQGLQFLIQYYNGEERAKGNILERFSAQQFPDLHSELNLSSLELGDSALYFCASSASGTGSEKLFFGSGTQLSVL.

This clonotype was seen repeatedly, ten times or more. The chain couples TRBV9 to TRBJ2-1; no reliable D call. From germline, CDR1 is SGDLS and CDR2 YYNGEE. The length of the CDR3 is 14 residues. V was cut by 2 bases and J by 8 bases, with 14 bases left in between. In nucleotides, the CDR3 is TGTGCCAGCAGCGTTGGGTCCTTAGTCCATGAGCAGTTCTTC. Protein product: CASSVGSLVHEQFF.

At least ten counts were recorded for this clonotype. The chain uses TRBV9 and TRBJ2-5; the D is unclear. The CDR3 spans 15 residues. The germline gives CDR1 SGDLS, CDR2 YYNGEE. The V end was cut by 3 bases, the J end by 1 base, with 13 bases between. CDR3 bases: TGTGCCAGCAGCGCTAGTCCATCTACCCAAGAGACCCAGTACTTC. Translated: CASSASPSTQETQYF.

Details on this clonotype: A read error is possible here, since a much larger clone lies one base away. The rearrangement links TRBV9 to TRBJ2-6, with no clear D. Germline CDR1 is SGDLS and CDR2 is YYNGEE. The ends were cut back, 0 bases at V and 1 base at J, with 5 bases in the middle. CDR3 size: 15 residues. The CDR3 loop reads CASSVVGSGANVLTF. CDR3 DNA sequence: TGTGCCAGCAGCGTAGTAGGGTCTGGGGCCAACGTCCTGACTTTC.

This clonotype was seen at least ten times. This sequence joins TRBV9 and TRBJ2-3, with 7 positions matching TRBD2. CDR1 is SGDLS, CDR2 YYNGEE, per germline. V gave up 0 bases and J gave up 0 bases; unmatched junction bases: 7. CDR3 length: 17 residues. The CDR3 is CASSVGAGGGSTDTQYF. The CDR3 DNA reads TGTGCCAGCAGCGTAGGGGCAGGCGGGGGAAGCACAGATACGCAGTATTTT.

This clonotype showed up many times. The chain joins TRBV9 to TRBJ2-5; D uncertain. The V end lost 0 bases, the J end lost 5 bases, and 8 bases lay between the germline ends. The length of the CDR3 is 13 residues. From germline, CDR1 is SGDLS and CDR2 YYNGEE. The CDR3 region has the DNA TGTGCCAGCAGCGTAGCAGGAACGGAGACCCAGTACTTC. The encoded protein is CASSVAGTETQYF.

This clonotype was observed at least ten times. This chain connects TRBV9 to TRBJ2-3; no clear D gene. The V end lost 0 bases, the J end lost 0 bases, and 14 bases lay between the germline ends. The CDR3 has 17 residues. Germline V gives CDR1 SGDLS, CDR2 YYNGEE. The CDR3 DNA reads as TGTGCCAGCAGCGTAGAAGGAGATAATCTTAGCACAGATACGCAGTATTTT. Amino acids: CASSVEGDNLSTDTQYF. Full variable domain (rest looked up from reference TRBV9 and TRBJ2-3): DSGVTQTPKHLITATGQRVTLRCSPRSGDLSVYWYQQSLDQGLQFLIQYYNGEERAKGNILERFSAQQFPDLHSELNLSSLELGDSALYFCASSVEGDNLSTDTQYFGPGTRLTVL.

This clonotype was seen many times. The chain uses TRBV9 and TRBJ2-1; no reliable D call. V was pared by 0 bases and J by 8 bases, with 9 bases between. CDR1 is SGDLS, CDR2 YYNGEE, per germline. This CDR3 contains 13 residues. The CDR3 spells CASSVVAGHEQFF. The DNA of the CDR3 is TGTGCCAGCAGCGTAGTGGCAGGTCATGAGCAGTTCTTC.

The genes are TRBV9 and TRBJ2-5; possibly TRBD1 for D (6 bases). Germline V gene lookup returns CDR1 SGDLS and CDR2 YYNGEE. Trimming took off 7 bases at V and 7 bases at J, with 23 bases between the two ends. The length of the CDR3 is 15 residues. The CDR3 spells CASALSADRSGTQYF. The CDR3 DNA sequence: TGTGCCAGCGCCCTATCGGCAGACAGGTCAGGGACCCAGTACTTC.

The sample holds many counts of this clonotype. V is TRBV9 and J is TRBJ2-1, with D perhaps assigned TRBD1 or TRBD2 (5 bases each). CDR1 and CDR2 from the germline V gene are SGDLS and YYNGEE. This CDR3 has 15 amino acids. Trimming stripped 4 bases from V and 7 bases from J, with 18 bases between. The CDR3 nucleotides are TGTGCCAGCAGCCAAGTGCTGGGGGAAAGGAATGAGCAGTTCTTC. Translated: CASSQVLGERNEQFF. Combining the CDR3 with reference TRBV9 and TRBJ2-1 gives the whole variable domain DSGVTQTPKHLITATGQRVTLRCSPRSGDLSVYWYQQSLDQGLQFLIQYYNGEERAKGNILERFSAQQFPDLHSELNLSSLELGDSALYFCASSQVLGERNEQFFGPGTRLTVL.

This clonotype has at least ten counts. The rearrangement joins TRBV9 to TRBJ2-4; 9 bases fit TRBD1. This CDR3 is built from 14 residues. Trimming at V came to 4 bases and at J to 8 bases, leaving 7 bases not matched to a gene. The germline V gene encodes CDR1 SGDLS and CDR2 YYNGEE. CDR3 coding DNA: TGTGCCAGCAGCCCGGGACAGGGTGGAGACATTCAGTACTTC. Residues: CASSPGQGGDIQYF.

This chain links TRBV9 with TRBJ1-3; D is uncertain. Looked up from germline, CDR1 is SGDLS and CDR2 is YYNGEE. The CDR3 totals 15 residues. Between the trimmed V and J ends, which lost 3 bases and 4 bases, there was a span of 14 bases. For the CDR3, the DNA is TGTGCCAGCAGCGCAGACAACAAGTTAGGAAACACCATATATTTT. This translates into CASSADNKLGNTIYF.

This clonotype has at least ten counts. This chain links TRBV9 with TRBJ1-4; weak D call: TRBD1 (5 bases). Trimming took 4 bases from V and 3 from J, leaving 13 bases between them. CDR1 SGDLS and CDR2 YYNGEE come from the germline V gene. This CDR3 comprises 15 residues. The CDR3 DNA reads TGTGCCAGCAGCCCACAGGCTGGAGCTAATGAAAAACTGTTTTTT. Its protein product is CASSPQAGANEKLFF.

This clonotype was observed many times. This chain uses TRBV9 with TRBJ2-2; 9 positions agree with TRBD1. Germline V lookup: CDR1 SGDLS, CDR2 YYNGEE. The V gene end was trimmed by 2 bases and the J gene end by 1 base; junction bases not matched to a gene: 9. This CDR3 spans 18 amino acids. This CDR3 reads CASSVPAPGQGNTGELFF. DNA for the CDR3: TGTGCCAGCAGCGTCCCAGCACCGGGACAGGGGAACACCGGGGAGCTGTTTTTT.

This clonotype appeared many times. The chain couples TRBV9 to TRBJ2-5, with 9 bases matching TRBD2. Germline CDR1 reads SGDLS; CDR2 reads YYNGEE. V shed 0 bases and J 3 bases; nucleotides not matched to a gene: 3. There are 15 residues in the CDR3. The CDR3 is CASSVAAGGEETQYF. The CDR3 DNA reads TGTGCCAGCAGCGTAGCAGCGGGGGGTGAAGAGACCCAGTACTTC.

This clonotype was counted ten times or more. The CDR3 DNA reads TGTGCCAGCAGCGTAGGACTAGCGGGAGGGTTGTCCAAAAACATTCAGTACTTC. Its translation is CASSVGLAGGLSKNIQYF. The chain joins TRBV9 to TRBJ2-4; 14 bases map to TRBD2. V lost 0 bases and J lost 2; bases outside the gene matches: 4. The CDR3 is 18 amino acids. The V gene's germline CDR1 is SGDLS and CDR2 YYNGEE.

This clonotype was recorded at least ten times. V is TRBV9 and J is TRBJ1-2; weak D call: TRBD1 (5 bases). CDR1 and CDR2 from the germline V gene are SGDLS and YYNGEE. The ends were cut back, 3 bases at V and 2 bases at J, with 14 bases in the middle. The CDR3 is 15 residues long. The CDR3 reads CASSAGTFRNYGYTF. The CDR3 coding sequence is TGTGCCAGCAGCGCCGGGACCTTTCGGAACTATGGCTACACCTTC.

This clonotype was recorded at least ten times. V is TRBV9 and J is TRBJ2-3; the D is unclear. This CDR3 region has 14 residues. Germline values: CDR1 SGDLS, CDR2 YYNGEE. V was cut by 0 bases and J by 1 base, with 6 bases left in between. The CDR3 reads CASSVGSRTDTQYF. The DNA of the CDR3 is TGTGCCAGCAGCGTAGGGAGCCGCACAGATACGCAGTATTTT. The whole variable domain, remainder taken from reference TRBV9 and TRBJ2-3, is DSGVTQTPKHLITATGQRVTLRCSPRSGDLSVYWYQQSLDQGLQFLIQYYNGEERAKGNILERFSAQQFPDLHSELNLSSLELGDSALYFCASSVGSRTDTQYFGPGTRLTVL.

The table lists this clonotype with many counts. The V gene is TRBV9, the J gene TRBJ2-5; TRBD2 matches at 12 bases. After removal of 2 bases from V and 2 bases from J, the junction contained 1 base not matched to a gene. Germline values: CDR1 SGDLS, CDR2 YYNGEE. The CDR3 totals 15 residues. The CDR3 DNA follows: TGTGCCAGCAGCGTGACTAGCGGGGGTCAAGAGACCCAGTACTTC. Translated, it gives CASSVTSGGQETQYF.

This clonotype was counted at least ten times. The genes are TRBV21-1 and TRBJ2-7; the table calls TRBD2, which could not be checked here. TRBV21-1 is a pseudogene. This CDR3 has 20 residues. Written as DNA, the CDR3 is TGTGCCAGCAGCAGATCGACGTCCGATGGACTAGCGGGAGGGCAACGCGAGCAGTACGTC. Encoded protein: CASSRSTSDGLAGGQREQYV.

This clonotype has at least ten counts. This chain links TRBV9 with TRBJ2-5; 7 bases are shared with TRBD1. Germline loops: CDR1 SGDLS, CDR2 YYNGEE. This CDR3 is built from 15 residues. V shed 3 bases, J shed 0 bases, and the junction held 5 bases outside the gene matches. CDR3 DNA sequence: TGTGCCAGCAGCGAGAAACAGGGGTACCAAGAGACCCAGTACTTC. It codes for CASSEKQGYQETQYF. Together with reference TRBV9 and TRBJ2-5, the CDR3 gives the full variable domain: DSGVTQTPKHLITATGQRVTLRCSPRSGDLSVYWYQQSLDQGLQFLIQYYNGEERAKGNILERFSAQQFPDLHSELNLSSLELGDSALYFCASSEKQGYQETQYFGPGTRLLVL.

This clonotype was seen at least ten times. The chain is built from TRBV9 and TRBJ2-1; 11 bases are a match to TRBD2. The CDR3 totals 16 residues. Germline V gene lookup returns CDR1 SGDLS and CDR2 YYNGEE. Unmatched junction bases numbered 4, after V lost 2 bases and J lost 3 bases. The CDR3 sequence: CASSVGGTSGYNEQFF. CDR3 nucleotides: TGTGCCAGCAGCGTCGGGGGGACTAGCGGCTACAATGAGCAGTTCTTC.